The next 9 T cell receptor beta chains were all read from a single sample in a study of blood T cell repertoires in COVID-19. Some clones are missing from TCRdb's copy, which holds only in-frame ones; the method was immunoSEQ multiplex PCR. This repertoire shows almost 400,000 clones, roughly 90% found once; its top ten account for 0.97%. The sequenced sample consisted of PBMCs or T cells enriched from blood (not recorded which). All receptors come from a woman aged 25 to 39 with acute COVID-19.

The chain's CDR3 is CASRASRVAGANVLTF. CDR3 coding DNA: TGTGCCAGCAGGGCGTCCCGGGTGGCTGGGGCCAACGTCCTGACTTTC. The chain combines TRBV6-4 with TRBJ2-6, with D unclear. Germline assignment: CDR1 MRHNA and CDR2 SNTAGT. This CDR3 is 16 amino acids long. V was trimmed by 6 bases and J by 2 bases, leaving 14 bases between them.

The chain employs TRBV19 and TRBJ1-2; perhaps TRBD1 as D (6 bases). Looked up from germline, CDR1 is LNHDA and CDR2 is SQIVND (reference sequence). The V end lost 1 base, the J end lost 4 bases, and 13 bases lay between the germline ends. The CDR3 has 15 residues. The CDR3, as DNA: TGTGCCAGTAGTATAGGGGCTGTGGGGGCCTATGGCTACACCTTC. Protein product: CASSIGAVGAYGYTF.

The CDR3 DNA is TGTGCCAGCAGCGTAGCATGTGGGCTGGCAAAGGTCAACTCCTACGAGCAGTACTTC. Amino acid sequence: CASSVACGLAKVNSYEQYF. The chain uses TRBV9 and TRBJ2-7, with D uncertain. Germline V gives CDR1 SGDLS, CDR2 YYNGEE. This CDR3 is 19 amino acids long. The V end lost 0 bases, the J end lost 0 bases, and 22 bases lay between the germline ends.

The rearrangement links TRBV7-2 to TRBJ2-7, with D uncertain. Germline V lookup: CDR1 SGHTA, CDR2 FQGNSA. The CDR3 has 14 residues. The V gene lost 2 bases and the J gene lost 2 bases, with 10 bases spanning the gap. The CDR3 DNA follows: TGTGCCAGCAGCTTATTGGCGGATACCTACGAGCAGTACTTC. Its translation is CASSLLADTYEQYF.

The chain couples TRBV25-1 to TRBJ1-2; a possible D gene is TRBD1 (5 bases). Between the trimmed V and J ends, which lost 0 bases and 5 bases, there was a span of 10 bases. The CDR3 has 14 residues. Germline CDR1 and CDR2: MGHDK and SYGVNS. CDR3 loop: CASSEYGARYGYTF. The CDR3 nucleotides are TGTGCCAGCAGTGAATATGGGGCACGGTATGGCTACACCTTC.

The rearrangement links TRBV10-3 to TRBJ1-6; 7 bases are shared with TRBD1. The V gene end was trimmed by 4 bases and the J gene end by 6 bases; junction bases not matched to a gene: 12. The CDR3 runs to 17 residues. Germline V gene data show CDR1 as ENHRY and CDR2 as SYGVKD. The CDR3 loop is CAISAPPSDRANSPLHF. In DNA form, the CDR3 reads TGTGCCATCAGTGCCCCCCCTAGCGACAGGGCTAATTCACCCCTCCACTTT.

The rearrangement links TRBV6-6 to TRBJ1-6; the match to TRBD1 covers 7 bases. The CDR3 extends over 15 amino acids. Germline V gene sequence: CDR1 MNHNY, CDR2 SVGAGI (reference sequence). J was trimmed by 2 bases and V by 5 bases; bases with no gene match: 3. The DNA of the CDR3 is TGTGCCAGCAGTACAACAGGGGCCTATAATTCACCCCTCCACTTT. Translating gives CASSTTGAYNSPLHF.

This clone appeared a single time. V usage is TRBV30 and J usage is TRBJ1-2; D not certain. The CDR3 has 15 residues. Trimming stripped 3 bases from V and 1 base from J, with 15 bases between. Germline V gene lookup returns CDR1 GTSNPN and CDR2 SVGIG (reference sequence). DNA of the CDR3: TGTGCCTGGAGAAAGGAGGGAGAATTTAACTATGGCTACACCTTC. Encoded protein: CAWRKEGEFNYGYTF.

This clone is a singleton in its sample. This chain connects TRBV29-1 to TRBJ2-2; 7 nucleotides align to TRBD1. V trimming: 6 bases; J trimming: 6 bases; junction bases outside the gene matches: 10. The CDR3 has 14 amino acids. CDR1 is SQVTM and CDR2 is ANQGSEA in the germline V gene. CDR3 sequence (DNA): TGCAGCGTCGGGGTGACAGGGACCGCCGGGGAGCTGTTTTTT. As protein: CSVGVTGTAGELFF.